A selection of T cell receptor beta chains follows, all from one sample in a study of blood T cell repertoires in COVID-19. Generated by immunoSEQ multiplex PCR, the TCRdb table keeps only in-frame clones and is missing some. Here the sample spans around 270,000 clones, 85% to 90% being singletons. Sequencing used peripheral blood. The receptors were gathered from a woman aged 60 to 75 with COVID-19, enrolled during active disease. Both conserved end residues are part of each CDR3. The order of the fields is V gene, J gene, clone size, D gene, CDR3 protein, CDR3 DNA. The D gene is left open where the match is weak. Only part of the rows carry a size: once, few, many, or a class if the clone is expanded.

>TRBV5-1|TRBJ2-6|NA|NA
CASSSPQGSLPSGANVLTF
TGCGCCAGCAGCTCTCCTCAGGGGAGCTTACCCTCTGGGGCCAACGTCCTGACTTTC
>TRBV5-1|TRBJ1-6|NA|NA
CASSLEPARDSPLHF
TGCGCCAGCAGCTTGGAACCGGCGAGGGATTCACCCCTCCACTTT
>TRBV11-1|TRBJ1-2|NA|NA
CASSLSARHYGYTF
TGTGCCAGCAGCTTATCTGCGCGTCACTATGGCTACACCTTC
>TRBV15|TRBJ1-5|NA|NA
CATMTGLRRDQPQHF
TGTGCCACCATGACCGGACTCCGAAGGGATCAGCCCCAGCATTTT
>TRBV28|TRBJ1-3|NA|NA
CASKRVGNTIYF
TGTGCCAGCAAGAGGGTAGGAAACACCATATATTTT
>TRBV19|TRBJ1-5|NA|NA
CASSATGNQPQHF
TGTGCCAGTAGCGCTACAGGGAATCAGCCCCAGCATTTT
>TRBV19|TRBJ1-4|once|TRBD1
CASSQTGALGEKLFF
TGTGCCAGTAGCCAGACAGGGGCGTTAGGTGAAAAACTGTTTTTT
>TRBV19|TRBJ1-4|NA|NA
CASSSRGGEKLFF
TGTGCCAGTAGTTCGAGAGGGGGAGAAAAACTGTTTTTT
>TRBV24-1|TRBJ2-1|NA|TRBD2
CAFRTSDNEQFF
TGTGCCTTCCGGACTAGTGACAATGAGCAGTTCTTC
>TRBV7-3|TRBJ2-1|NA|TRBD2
CASSPSSGSIQFGEQFF
TGTGCCAGCAGCCCATCTAGCGGGAGTATCCAGTTTGGTGAGCAGTTCTTC
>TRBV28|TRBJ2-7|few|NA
CASSFWRSSYEQYF
TGTGCCAGCAGTTTCTGGCGGAGCTCCTACGAGCAGTACTTC
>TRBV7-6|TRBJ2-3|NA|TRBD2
CASSQGLAGGADTQYF
TGTGCCAGCAGCCAGGGACTAGCGGGAGGTGCAGATACGCAGTATTTT
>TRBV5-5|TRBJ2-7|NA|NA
CASSPELAVIPYEQYF
TGTGCCAGCAGCCCGGAGCTGGCGGTTATACCCTACGAGCAGTACTTC
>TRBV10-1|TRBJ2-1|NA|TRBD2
CASSFSGSYGNEQFF
TGCGCCAGCAGCTTTAGCGGGAGTTACGGCAATGAGCAGTTCTTC
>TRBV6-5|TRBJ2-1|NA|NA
CASSYSPQDNEQFF
TGTGCCAGCAGTTACTCGCCCCAGGACAATGAGCAGTTCTTC
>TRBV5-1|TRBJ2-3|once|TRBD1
CASTLGQTDTQYF
TGCGCCAGCACCCTGGGACAGACAGATACGCAGTATTTT
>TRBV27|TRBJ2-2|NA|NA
CASSLTRNTGELFF
TGTGCCAGCAGTTTAACAAGGAACACCGGGGAGCTGTTTTTT
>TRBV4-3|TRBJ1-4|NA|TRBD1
CASSQVGTGTEKLFF
TGCGCCAGCAGCCAAGTTGGGACAGGTACTGAAAAACTGTTTTTT
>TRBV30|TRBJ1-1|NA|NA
CAWSVQSNTEAFF
TGTGCCTGGAGTGTGCAGTCGAACACTGAAGCTTTCTTT
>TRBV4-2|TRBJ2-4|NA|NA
CASSQVGGEGAKNIQYF
TGTGCCAGCAGCCAAGTGGGGGGAGAGGGAGCCAAAAACATTCAGTACTTC
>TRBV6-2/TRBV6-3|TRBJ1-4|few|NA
CASSFSGRNEKLFF
TGTGCCAGCAGTTTTAGCGGTCGCAATGAAAAACTGTTTTTT
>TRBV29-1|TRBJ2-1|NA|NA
CSGSLGGPGHEQFF
TGCAGCGGATCACTCGGAGGGCCGGGGCATGAGCAGTTCTTC
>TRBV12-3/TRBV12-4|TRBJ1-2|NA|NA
CASSLATNYGYTF
TGTGCCAGCAGCCTAGCCACTAACTATGGCTACACCTTC
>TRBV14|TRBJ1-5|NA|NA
CASSQAGGNQPQHF
TGTGCCAGCAGCCAAGCCGGGGGCAATCAGCCCCAGCATTTT
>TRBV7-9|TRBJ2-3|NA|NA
CASSLEMRGSDSTDTQYF
TGTGCCAGCAGCTTAGAGATGCGGGGCTCAGATAGCACAGATACGCAGTATTTT
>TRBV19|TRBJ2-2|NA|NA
CASSIPGRNTGELFF
TGTGCCAGTAGTATACCCGGGAGAAACACCGGGGAGCTGTTTTTT
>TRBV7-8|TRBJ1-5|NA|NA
CASSRWAGNGPQHF
TGTGCCAGCAGCCGATGGGCAGGGAATGGGCCCCAGCATTTT
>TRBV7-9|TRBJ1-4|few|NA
CASSLSRLRAGPEKLFF
TGTGCCAGCAGCTTATCGAGGCTACGAGCTGGTCCTGAAAAACTGTTTTTT
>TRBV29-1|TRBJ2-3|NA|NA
CSVERTAGTDTQYF
TGCAGCGTTGAAAGGACAGCAGGCACAGATACGCAGTATTTT
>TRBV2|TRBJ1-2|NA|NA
CASSILQSSHYGYTF
TGTGCCAGCAGTATCTTACAGTCCTCCCACTATGGCTACACCTTC
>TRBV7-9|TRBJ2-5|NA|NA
CASSTGETQYF
TGTGCCAGCAGCACCGGAGAGACCCAGTACTTC
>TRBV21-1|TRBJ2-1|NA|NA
CASSKGRGLDRAGVPSNEQFF
TGTGCCAGCAGCAAAGGCAGAGGGCTAGATCGGGCGGGAGTTCCATCCAACGAGCAGTTCTTC
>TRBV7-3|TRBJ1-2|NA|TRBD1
CASSLKRSLGQGAYQRGGYTF
TGTGCCAGCAGCTTAAAGAGATCCCTCGGACAGGGGGCTTATCAACGAGGCGGCTACACCTTC
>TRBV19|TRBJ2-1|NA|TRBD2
CASSRWEGLAGAGSYNEQFF
TGTGCCAGTAGTCGGTGGGAGGGACTAGCGGGAGCGGGCTCCTACAATGAGCAGTTCTTC
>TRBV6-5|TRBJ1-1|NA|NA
CASSLRAFRAEAFF
TGTGCCAGCAGCCTAAGGGCCTTCAGGGCTGAAGCTTTCTTT
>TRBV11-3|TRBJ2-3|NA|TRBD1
CASSPGQGSTDTQYF
TGTGCCAGCAGCCCCGGACAGGGGAGCACAGATACGCAGTATTTT
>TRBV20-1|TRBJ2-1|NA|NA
CSASGSQVHLYNEQFF
TGCAGTGCTAGTGGTTCTCAGGTTCACCTCTACAATGAGCAGTTCTTC
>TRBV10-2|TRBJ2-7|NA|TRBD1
CASNRDRTQYF
TGCGCCAGCAATAGGGACAGGACGCAGTACTTC
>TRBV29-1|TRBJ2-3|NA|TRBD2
CSVLGLAGAGGTDTQYF
TGCAGCGTATTGGGACTAGCGGGAGCGGGCGGCACAGATACGCAGTATTTT
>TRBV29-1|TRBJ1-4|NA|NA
CSVITRKNEKLFF
TGCAGCGTCATTACCAGAAAAAATGAAAAACTGTTTTTT
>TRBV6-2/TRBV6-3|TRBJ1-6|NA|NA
CASSRDSPLHF
TGTGCCAGCAGTCGCGATTCACCCCTCCACTTT
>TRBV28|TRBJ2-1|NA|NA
CASSPTGSSYNEQFF
TGTGCCAGCAGTCCCACAGGGAGCTCCTACAATGAGCAGTTCTTC
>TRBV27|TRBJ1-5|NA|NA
CASSSRTDNQPQHF
TGTGCCAGCAGTTCCCGGACAGACAATCAGCCCCAGCATTTT
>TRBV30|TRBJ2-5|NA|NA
CAWRQQETQYF
TGTGCCTGGAGACAGCAAGAGACCCAGTACTTC
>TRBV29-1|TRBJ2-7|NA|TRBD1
CSVDTGANEQYF
TGCAGCGTGGACACAGGGGCCAACGAGCAGTACTTC
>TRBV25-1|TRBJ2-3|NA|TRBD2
CASSDWTRRHTQYF
TGTGCCAGCAGTGATTGGACTAGAAGGCATACGCAGTATTTT
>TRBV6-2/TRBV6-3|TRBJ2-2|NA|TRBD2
CASSYTRGLAAGELFF
TGTGCCAGCAGTTACACCCGAGGACTAGCTGCCGGGGAGCTGTTTTTT
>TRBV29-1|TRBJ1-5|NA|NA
CSVGWASGRAQHF
TGCAGCGTTGGTTGGGCCTCTGGGAGGGCCCAGCATTTT
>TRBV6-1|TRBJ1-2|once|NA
CASSEPTRLGYTF
TGTGCCAGCAGTGAGCCGACGCGACTAGGCTACACCTTC
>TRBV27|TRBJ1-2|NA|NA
CASSTPNGYGYTF
TGTGCCAGCAGTACCCCTAATGGCTATGGCTACACCTTC
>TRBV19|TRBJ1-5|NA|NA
CASSTGNQPQHF
TGTGCCAGTAGTACAGGGAATCAGCCCCAGCATTTT
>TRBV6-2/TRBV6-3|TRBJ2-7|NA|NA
CASSSGISYEQYF
TGTGCCAGCAGTTCAGGGATCTCCTACGAGCAGTACTTC
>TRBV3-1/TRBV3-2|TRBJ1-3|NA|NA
CASSQDSGSGNTIYF
TGTGCCAGCAGCCAAGATAGCGGGTCTGGAAACACCATATATTTT
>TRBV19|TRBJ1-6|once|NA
CASKVGGNSDSPLHF
TGTGCCAGTAAGGTAGGAGGAAACTCGGATTCACCCCTCCACTTT